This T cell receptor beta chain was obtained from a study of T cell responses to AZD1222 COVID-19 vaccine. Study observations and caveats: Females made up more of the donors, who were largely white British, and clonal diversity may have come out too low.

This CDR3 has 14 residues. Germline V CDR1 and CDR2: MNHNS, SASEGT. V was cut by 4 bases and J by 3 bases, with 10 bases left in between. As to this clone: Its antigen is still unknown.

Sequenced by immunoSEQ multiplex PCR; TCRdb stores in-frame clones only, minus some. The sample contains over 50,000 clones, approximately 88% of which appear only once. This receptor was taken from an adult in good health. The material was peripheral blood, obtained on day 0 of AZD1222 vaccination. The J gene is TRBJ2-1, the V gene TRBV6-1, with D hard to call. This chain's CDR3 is CASSAALSYNEQFF. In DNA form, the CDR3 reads TGTGCCAGCAGTGCAGCACTAAGCTACAATGAGCAGTTCTTC.